This T cell receptor (beta chain) was captured by sequencing in a study of blood T cell repertoires in COVID-19. The CDR3 has 14 amino acids. Germline values: CDR1 KGHDR, CDR2 SFDVKD. Deletions cut 4 bases from V and 8 bases from J, with 14 bases between. The protocol was immunoSEQ multiplex PCR, while the TCRdb copy is restricted to in-frame clones and leaves out a portion. This sample carries about 190,000 clones, approximately 90% of them seen once, and the ten largest clones take around 1.1%. The clonotype originates from a man aged 30 to 45 with acute or convalescent COVID-19. Material: peripheral blood. The rearrangement joins TRBV24-1 to TRBJ2-1; a weak D match, TRBD2 (5 bases). CDR3 coding DNA: TGTGCCACCAGTGAAACCGGAGGTCCGGATGAGCAGTTCTTC. Protein product: CATSETGGPDEQFF.